Below are 20 T cell receptor beta chains sequenced from a single sample in a study of CD8+CD57+ T cells in acquired aplastic anemia. Genomic DNA constituted the template upon which TCR beta VDJ and CDR3 profiling was performed. Each CDR3 protein gets one entry after TCRdb re-called the reads with MiXCR. The sample has more than 150,000 distinct CDR3 sequences, approximately 46% seen once. Sequencing input: sorted CD4+, CD8+, or CD8+CD57+ T cells (not recorded which) from PBMCs. The source of these receptors is a human donor in good health.

This clonotype has a single count. This sequence joins TRBV7-9 and TRBJ1-6; D is possibly TRBD1 (6 bases). This CDR3 has 15 amino acids. CDR1 is SEHNR, CDR2 FQNEAQ, per germline (reference sequence). The V and J ends lost 3 bases and 3 bases respectively, with 9 bases between them. CDR3 nucleotide sequence: TGTGCCAGCAGCTTGCAGGGGATCTATAATTCACCCCTCCACTTT. Protein sequence: CASSLQGIYNSPLHF.

This clonotype was detected only a few times. This chain joins TRBV15 and TRBJ2-7; TRBD1 or TRBD2 may be the D gene (5 bases each). Trimming took 3 bases from V and 7 from J, leaving 16 bases between them. Germline CDR1 reads LNHNV; CDR2 reads YYDKDF (reference sequence). The CDR3 is 14 residues long. The CDR3 DNA follows: TGTGCCACCAGCAGCGGGACCGATTGGTCTGAGCAGTACTTC. It is translated as CATSSGTDWSEQYF.

This clonotype came up once. The chain recombines TRBV20-1 with TRBJ2-7; TRBD2 matches at 15 bases. The CDR3 has 18 residues. V lost 4 bases to trimming and J lost 2 bases; unmatched junction nucleotides: 12. Germline CDR1 and CDR2: DFQATT and SNEGSKA (reference sequence). CDR3 loop: CSAKPRTSGRATPYEQYF. CDR3 sequence (DNA): TGCAGTGCTAAACCCCGGACTAGCGGGAGGGCCACCCCCTACGAGCAGTACTTC.

V gene TRBV3-1 combines with J gene TRBJ2-1, with no clear D. This CDR3 spans 13 amino acids. Germline CDR1 reads LGHDT; CDR2 reads YNNKEL (reference sequence). Trimming stripped 1 base from V and 10 bases from J, with 11 bases between. For the CDR3, the DNA is TGTGCCAGCAGCCAAGCTTCGGCAAGGGAGCAGTTCTTC. Residues: CASSQASAREQFF.

This clonotype was counted ten times or more. The chain uses TRBV20-1 and TRBJ2-6; maybe TRBD2 (6 bases). CDR1 and CDR2 from the germline V gene are DFQATT and SNEGSKA (reference sequence). Deletions cut 1 base from V and 11 bases from J, with 18 bases between. There are 15 residues in the CDR3. Written as DNA, the CDR3 is TGCAGTGCTAGAGGCGGGAATACACAGTTAGACGTCCTGACTTTC. It translates to CSARGGNTQLDVLTF.

The V and J genes are TRBV19 and TRBJ1-6, with TRBD1 matching 9 bases. From germline, CDR1 is LNHDA and CDR2 SQIVND (reference sequence). V shed 6 bases, J shed 10 bases, and the junction held 10 bases outside the gene matches. The CDR3 totals 15 residues. The CDR3 loop reads CASRQGQGLGSPLHF. The DNA for the CDR3 is TGTGCCAGTAGACAGGGACAGGGTTTAGGATCACCCCTCCACTTT.

The table lists this clonotype with many counts. The J gene is TRBJ2-1, the V gene TRBV7-2, with D hard to call. Per germline, CDR1 SGHTA and CDR2 FQGNSA. This CDR3 is 13 amino acids long. Trimming left V 5 bases short and J 6 bases short, with 11 bases between. The CDR3 spells CASSLEPINEQFF. The CDR3, as DNA: TGTGCCAGCAGCCTGGAACCCATCAATGAGCAGTTCTTC. The complete variable domain, with remaining parts taken from reference TRBV7-2 and TRBJ2-1, reads GAGVSQSPSNKVTEKGKDVELRCDPISGHTALYWYRQSLGQGLEFLIYFQGNSAPDKSGLPSDRFSAERTGGSVSTLTIQRTQQEDSAVYLCASSLEPINEQFFGPGTRLTVL.

The chain links TRBV19 to TRBJ1-5, with D possibly matching TRBD1 (6 bases). The CDR3 contains 15 residues. Germline CDR1 and CDR2: LNHDA and SQIVND (reference sequence). V was pared by 3 bases and J by 2 bases, with 11 bases between. The CDR3, as DNA: TGTGCCAGTAGTATCACGGCAGGGGGCAATCAGCCCCAGCATTTT. It specifies CASSITAGGNQPQHF.

Ten or more counts support this clonotype. The chain joins TRBV7-3 to TRBJ2-3; D call uncertain. The germline V gene encodes CDR1 SGHTA and CDR2 FQGTGA. Trimming cost V 8 bases and J 0 bases, with 9 bases left between them. The CDR3 covers 13 residues. CDR3 protein: CASSKTSTDTQYF. DNA of the CDR3: TGTGCCAGCTCAAAGACTAGCACAGATACGCAGTATTTT.

CDR3 nucleotide sequence: TGTGCCAGCAGCAGGGGCCTATCGGGAACGTTTGTTGAGCAGTTCTTC. It encodes CASSRGLSGTFVEQFF. This chain joins TRBV6-1 and TRBJ2-1; TRBD1 might be the D (6 bases). This CDR3 contains 16 residues. The germline CDR1 and CDR2 sequences are MNHNS and SASEGT. Trimming stripped 6 bases from V and 9 bases from J, with 24 bases between.

In regard to this clonotype: This may arise from a read error, as a much more abundant clone is one base away. The CDR3 reads CARSSWISGSTDTQYF. CDR3 sequence (DNA): TGTGCCCGTAGTTCATGGATAAGCGGCAGCACAGATACGCAGTATTTT. V and J are TRBV19 and TRBJ2-3; TRBD2 might be the D (5 bases). The CDR3 loop spans 16 amino acids. Germline-derived CDR1 and CDR2 are LNHDA and SQIVND (reference sequence).

This clonotype has at least ten counts. The rearrangement links TRBV7-8 to TRBJ1-2; 8 nucleotides agree with TRBD1. With V trimmed by 1 base and J by 3 bases, 1 base remained unmatched. Looked up from germline, CDR1 is SGHVS and CDR2 is FQNEAQ. This CDR3 is 14 amino acids long. The CDR3 DNA follows: TGTGCCAGCAGCTTAGAACAGGGGGACTATGGCTACACCTTC. Protein product: CASSLEQGDYGYTF.

As concerns this clonotype: A much larger clone is a single base away; this may be a read error. The genes are TRBV12-3 or TRBV12-4 and TRBJ1-2, with a possible D match to TRBD1 (5 bases). The CDR3 covers 13 residues. CDR3 residues: CAGSSTGIYGYTF. CDR3 in DNA: TGTGCCGGCAGCTCCACAGGAATTTATGGCTACACCTTC.

A few counts support this clonotype. J is TRBJ2-1 and V is TRBV18, with 9 bases lining up with TRBD1. The CDR3 spans 14 residues. The germline CDR1 and CDR2 sequences are KGHSH and LQKENI. J lost 7 bases, V lost 6 bases, and 7 bases had no gene match. The CDR3 DNA reads as TGTGCCAGCTCGGGGACAGGGCGTCTGAATGAGCAGTTCTTC. This codes for CASSGTGRLNEQFF.

For this clonotype: Since a much larger clone is just one base distant, this may be a read error. This chain uses TRBV5-6 with TRBJ2-5, with D possibly being TRBD2 (5 bases). The CDR3 runs to 15 residues. CDR1 and CDR2 from the germline V gene are SGHDT and YYEEEE. The CDR3 sequence is CASRPSYGIAETQHF. The CDR3 nucleotides are TGTGCCAGCCGCCCGTCGTACGGGATCGCCGAGACCCAGCACTTC.

The genes are TRBV20-1 and TRBJ1-6; 7 bases line up with TRBD1. This CDR3 comprises 16 residues. Germline loops: CDR1 DFQATT, CDR2 SNEGSKA (reference sequence). The junction had 14 bases not matched to a gene; V was cut back by 5 bases and J by 7 bases. CDR3 in amino acids: CSAFTAGTVLNSPLHF. Here the CDR3 DNA reads TGCAGTGCTTTTACCGCCGGGACAGTATTAAATTCACCCCTCCACTTT.

This clonotype was detected ten times or more. The V and J genes are TRBV10-2 and TRBJ2-7, with TRBD2 matching 14 bases. This CDR3 is 19 amino acids long. Looked up from germline, CDR1 is WSHSY and CDR2 is SAAADI. V lost 0 bases to trimming and J lost 4 bases; unmatched junction nucleotides: 11. CDR3 bases: TGCGCCAGCAGTGAGTCGGTAATTACCGGGACTAGCGGGAGTTACGAGCAGTACTTC. As protein: CASSESVITGTSGSYEQYF.

This rearrangement joins TRBV15 to TRBJ2-7; 8 bases map to TRBD1. The CDR3 covers 18 residues. The germline V gene has CDR1 LNHNV and CDR2 YYDKDF (reference sequence). V was pared by 2 bases and J by 0 bases, with 12 bases of the junction left unmatched. CDR3 in DNA: TGTGCCACCAGCAGACCCCCGACAGGGGCGGCCTACTCCTACGAGCAGTACTTC. Encoded protein: CATSRPPTGAAYSYEQYF.

The chain employs TRBV24-1 and TRBJ2-2; possible D gene TRBD1, 6 bases. Trimming pared 2 bases from V and 6 bases from J, leaving 12 bases between. In germline, CDR1 is KGHDR, CDR2 SFDVKD. There are 15 residues in the CDR3. Here the CDR3 DNA reads TGTGCCACCAGTGATTGGGACACGACCCCCGGGGAGCTGTTTTTT. This gives the protein CATSDWDTTPGELFF.

The chain joins TRBV7-2 to TRBJ2-7; D is ambiguous. The V gene lost 5 bases and the J gene lost 2 bases, with 13 bases spanning the gap. CDR3 length equals 14 residues. Germline V CDR1 and CDR2: SGHTA, FQGNSA. The CDR3 DNA follows: TGTGCCAGCAGCCTTCCCGACGGGCCCTACGAGCAGTACTTC. Amino acid sequence: CASSLPDGPYEQYF.